This entry concerns a single T cell receptor (beta chain). In the study's own analysis: Cell counts per sample came from amplifying reference gene primers. The method was immunoSEQ multiplex PCR; TCRdb's version includes in-frame clones alone and lacks a portion of them. D and trimming were read from the DNA, whereas the V and J calls and clone size are those reported in that table. The table lists about 160,000 clones, 80% to 90% of them singletons. The data are from a study of blood T cell repertoires in COVID-19. Study-wide background: Researchers got acute and convalescent COVID-19 samples from the United States, Italy and Spain.

CDR3 length: 14 amino acids. Germline V gene data show CDR1 as LNHDA and CDR2 as SQIVND (reference sequence). The trim removed 7 bases at V and 1 base at J, leaving 5 bases unmatched. V is TRBV19 and J is TRBJ2-3, with TRBD1 matching over 7 bases. This TCR came from a man aged 35-49 years with acute or convalescent COVID-19. The sequenced sample was peripheral blood. CDR3 DNA sequence: TGTGCCAGTACGAGGGGGCTAGGCACAGATACGCAGTATTTT. Amino acid sequence: CASTRGLGTDTQYF.